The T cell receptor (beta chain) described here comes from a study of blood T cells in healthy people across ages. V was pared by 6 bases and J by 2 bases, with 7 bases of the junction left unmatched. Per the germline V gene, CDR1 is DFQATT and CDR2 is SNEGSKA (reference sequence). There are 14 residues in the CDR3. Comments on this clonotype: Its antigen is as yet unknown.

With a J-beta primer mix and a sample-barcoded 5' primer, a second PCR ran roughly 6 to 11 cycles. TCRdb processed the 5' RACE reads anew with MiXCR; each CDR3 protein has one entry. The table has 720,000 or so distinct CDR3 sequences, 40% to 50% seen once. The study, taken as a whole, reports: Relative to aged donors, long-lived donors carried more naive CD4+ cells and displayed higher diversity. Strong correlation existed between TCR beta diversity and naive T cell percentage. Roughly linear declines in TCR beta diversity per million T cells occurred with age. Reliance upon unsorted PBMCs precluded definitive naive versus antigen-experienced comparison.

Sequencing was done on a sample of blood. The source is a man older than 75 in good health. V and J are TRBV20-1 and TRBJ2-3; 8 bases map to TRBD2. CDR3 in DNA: TGCAGTGCCGGCCGGGGGGGTATCACAGATACGCAGTATTTT. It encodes CSAGRGGITDTQYF.